Listed here is a single TCR beta chain. It has no known antigen specificity. No much larger clone is present one base from it, and per-base qualities are unavailable. The data are from a study of vaccination and CD4 T cells after COVID-19 (dated by TCRdb to 2021 to 2024). About the investigation overall: SARS-CoV-2 positivity had been established in the convalescent patients by nasal swab PCR, and mild disease was recorded in roughly 10 of these patients and severe disease in one. The time from the second vaccine dose to post-vaccine blood sampling had a median of approximately 72 days and ranged from about 12 to 250 days. Participants got two doses of the Pfizer-BioNTech BNT162b2 vaccine (n=8) or two doses of the Moderna mRNA-1273 vaccine (n=2). Post-COVID blood samples were collected from convalescent patients a median of around 100 days after diagnosis, with a range of about 30 to 161 days. Culture stimuli were overlapping spike peptide pools from SARS-CoV-2 and from the common cold coronaviruses HCoV-NL63, HCoV-OC43 and HCoV-229E. In around nine COVID-19 convalescent patients and 4 infection-naive healthy vaccine recipients, the spike-specific CD4+ TCR repertoire before mRNA vaccination was compared with the repertoire after mRNA vaccination. Six males and four females were included in the convalescent cohort, with two Hispanic individuals, seven Caucasians, two Asians and one multiracial person represented. Control cultures received a CEFX viral epitope pool as the positive control, an HIV-1 Nef peptide pool as the negative control, or no peptide.

The library was produced with PCR. TCR sequencing of DNA from cultured CD4+ T cells used the Oncomine TCR Beta short-read assay at the Johns Hopkins FTIC core. The QIAamp micro DNA kit was used to extract genomic DNA from the cultured CD4+ T cells. The Oncomine TCR Beta libraries from cultured CD4+ T cells were pooled using unique dual indexes and then sequenced on an Illumina iSeq 100. Turning to the authors' computational methods: Non-productive sequences were removed, and CDR3s not starting with C, not ending with F or W, or shorter than 7 amino acids were discarded. Antigen-specific clonotypes were identified using the MANAFEST web application through comparison of peptide-stimulated wells with reference and other culture wells. To be called positive, a clone needed an FDR below 0.05, an odds ratio above 5, and a productive frequency above 0.1% in at least two of three replicate wells. Clonotypes that were significantly expanded in both SARS-CoV-2 spike wells and at least one common cold coronavirus spike condition were defined as cross-reactive. Using R version 3.6.1, CDR3 homology was evaluated through Levenshtein distances (stringdist) along with unrooted phylogenetic trees (ape). In-frame beta chains were kept once TCRdb had trimmed the public reads at Q25 with fastp and called clones with MiXCR. Entries are consolidated by CDR3 protein sequence, retaining the most common genes and DNA. For this entry, the V and J calls and clone size follow TCRdb and not the study's own pipeline. The sample table holds about 13,000 distinct CDR3 sequences, of which about four fifths were seen once. More than 25% of the sample is in the top ten clones.

What the research found in general, with its limitations: In convalescent patients, a median roughly 87% of post-vaccine SARS-CoV-2-reactive clones were detected only after vaccination, and vaccine-specific priming was suggested by this finding. The median number of SARS-CoV-2-reactive clonotypes rose from under 25 after infection to roughly 40 after vaccination, but the change was not significant. Only a relatively small number of convalescent patients were included in the study, and early timepoints following natural infection were not analyzed. Nearly all vaccine-specific clones in convalescent patients (304 of 307) were mono-reactive for SARS-CoV-2 spike rather than cross-reactive with common cold coronaviruses.

The treatment or condition tag for this specimen amounts to: approximately nine-day PBMC culture with coronavirus spike peptide pools or control peptides (ViraFEST assay). The study used the ViraFEST assay, which expanded antigen-specific T cells with peptide pools and then identified expanded clonotypes by TCR sequencing. The convalescent patients' positive SARS-CoV-2 PCR tests fell between March and December 2020, which was before the Alpha, Beta and Delta variants emerged in the United States. PBMCs were cultured at approximately 2 million per well in IMDM supplemented with roughly 5% human AB serum and about 10 IU/ml IL-2, with approximately 9.2 ug/ml peptide pools added. On days 3 and 7, half of the culture medium was replaced with fresh IL-2-containing medium. CD4+ T cells were isolated after about 10 days of culture through negative selection using the EasySep CD4+ T cell isolation kit. Ficoll-Paque Plus gradient centrifugation was used to isolate PBMCs from whole blood, and the isolated PBMCs were then either used fresh or cryopreserved at -140C. Each culture condition was generally run in triplicate wells.

V is reduced by 2 bases and J by 4 bases, leaving a spacing of 11 bases between them. CDR1 and CDR2 were assigned from the germline V gene as SNHLY and FYNNEI. Including the terminal cysteine and phenylalanine, the CDR3 comprises 14 residues. Only CDR3 DNA is held: 42 bases, read in frame from base 1. This sequence was found in a human donor who had recovered from COVID-19. Rearrangement joined TRBV2 to TRBJ1-2; too little of a D gene remains to name it. Sequencing was done on a sample of CD4+ T cells from blood, cultured in vitro. In nucleotide form, the sequence is TGTGCCAGCAGTGAATTAATAAGCGGCTATGGCTACACCTTC. Translation gives CASSELISGYGYTF. Where the CDR3 stops, the reference TRBV2 and TRBJ1-2 genes take over; the full variable domain is EPEVTQTPSHQVTQMGQEVILRCVPISNHLYFYWYRQILGQKVEFLVSFYNNEISEKSEIFDDQFSVERPDGSNFTLKIRSTKLEDSAMYFCASSELISGYGYTFGSGTRLTVV.